This section outlines one TCR beta chain sequence together with its context. What it binds is not known. These data come from a study of T cells after posttransplantation cyclophosphamide. Study conclusions and caveats: Blood and skin or GI T cell repertoires showed limited TRB overlap.

This CDR3 has 17 amino acids. Per germline, CDR1 SNHLY and CDR2 FYNNEI. The V and J ends lost 3 bases and 3 bases, in that order; junction bases with no gene match: 13. Generated by immunoSEQ multiplex PCR, the TCRdb table keeps only in-frame clones and is missing some. Among over 20,000 clones listed, roughly 98% were seen once. The sequenced material came from naive CD8+ T cells sorted from PBMCs. The sequence was collected from a man in his forties or fifties in good health, CMV-negative, and a related stem cell transplant donor. The chain joins TRBV2 to TRBJ1-2, with 7 nucleotides matching TRBD1. The CDR3 sequence is CASSDPGTVKEDYGYTF. The CDR3 nucleotides read TGTGCCAGCAGTGACCCCGGGACAGTCAAAGAGGACTATGGCTACACCTTC.